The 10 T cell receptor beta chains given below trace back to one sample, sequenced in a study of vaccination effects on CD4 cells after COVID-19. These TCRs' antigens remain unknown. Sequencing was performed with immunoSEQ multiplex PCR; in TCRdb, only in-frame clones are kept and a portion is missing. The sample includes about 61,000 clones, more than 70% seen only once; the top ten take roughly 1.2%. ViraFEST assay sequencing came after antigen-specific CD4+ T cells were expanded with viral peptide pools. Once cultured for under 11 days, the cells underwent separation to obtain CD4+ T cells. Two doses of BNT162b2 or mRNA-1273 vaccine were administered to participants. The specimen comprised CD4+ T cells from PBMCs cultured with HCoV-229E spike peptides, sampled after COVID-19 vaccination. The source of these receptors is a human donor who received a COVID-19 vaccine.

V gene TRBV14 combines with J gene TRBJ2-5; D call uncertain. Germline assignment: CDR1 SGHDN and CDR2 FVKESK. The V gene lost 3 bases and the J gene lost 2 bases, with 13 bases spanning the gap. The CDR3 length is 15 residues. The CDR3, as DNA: TGTGCCAGCAGCCAGGCTACCGCCGGGCAAGAGACCCAGTACTTC. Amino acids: CASSQATAGQETQYF.

The DNA of the CDR3 is TGTGCCAGCAGCCCGGGGACAGGGGGCCACGAGCAGTACGTC. Protein sequence: CASSPGTGGHEQYV. V gene TRBV11-2 combines with J gene TRBJ2-7, with 12 bases identical to TRBD1. V dropped 5 bases and J dropped 5; count of bases not matched to a gene: 4. This CDR3 region has 14 residues. Germline V CDR1 and CDR2: SGHAT, FQNNGV.

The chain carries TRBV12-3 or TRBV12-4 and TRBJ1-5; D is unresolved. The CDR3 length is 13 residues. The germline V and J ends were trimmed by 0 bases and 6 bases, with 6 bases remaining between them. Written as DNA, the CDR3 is TGTGCCAGCAGTTTAGCGATGGGTCAGCCCCAGCATTTT. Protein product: CASSLAMGQPQHF.

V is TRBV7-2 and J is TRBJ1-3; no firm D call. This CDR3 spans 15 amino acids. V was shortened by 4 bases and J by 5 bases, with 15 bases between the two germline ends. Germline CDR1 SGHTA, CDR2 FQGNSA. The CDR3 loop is CASSSYDIGRNTIYF. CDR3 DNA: TGTGCCAGCAGCTCTTATGACATAGGCAGAAACACCATATATTTT.

As DNA, the CDR3 is TGTGCCAGCAGCCAAGCCCCAGCGGGGGGGCCTCAAAACATTCAGTACTTC. Translating it yields CASSQAPAGGPQNIQYF. J is TRBJ2-4 and V is TRBV3-1 (or the pseudogene TRBV3-2), with 10 bases lining up with TRBD2. CDR1 LGHDT and CDR2 YNNKEL come from the germline V gene (reference sequence). Trimming took 1 base from V and 5 from J; bases not matched to a gene: 8. The CDR3 has 17 amino acids.

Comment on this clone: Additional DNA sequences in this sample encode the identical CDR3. In DNA, the CDR3 is TGTGCCAGCTCACCACAAGAGACCCAGTACTTC. This encodes CASSPQETQYF. The chain recombines TRBV18 with TRBJ2-5; no clear D gene. V was pared by 1 base and J by 3 bases, with 0 bases between. The CDR3 loop spans 11 amino acids. Per the germline V gene, CDR1 is KGHSH and CDR2 is LQKENI.

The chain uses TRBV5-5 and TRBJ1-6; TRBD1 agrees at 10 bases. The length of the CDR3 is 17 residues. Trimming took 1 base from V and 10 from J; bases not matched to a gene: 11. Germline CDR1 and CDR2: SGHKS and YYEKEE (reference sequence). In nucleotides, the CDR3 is TGTGCCAGCAGCTTGTGGTCTATCGGACAGGGGGGCTCACCCCTCCACTTT. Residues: CASSLWSIGQGGSPLHF.

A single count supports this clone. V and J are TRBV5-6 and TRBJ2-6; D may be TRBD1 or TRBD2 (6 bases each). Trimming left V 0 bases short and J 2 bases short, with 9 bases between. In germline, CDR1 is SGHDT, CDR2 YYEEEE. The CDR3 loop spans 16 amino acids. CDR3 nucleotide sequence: TGTGCCAGCAGCTTGGTGAGGGGGGCTGGGGCCAACGTCCTGACTTTC. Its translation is CASSLVRGAGANVLTF.

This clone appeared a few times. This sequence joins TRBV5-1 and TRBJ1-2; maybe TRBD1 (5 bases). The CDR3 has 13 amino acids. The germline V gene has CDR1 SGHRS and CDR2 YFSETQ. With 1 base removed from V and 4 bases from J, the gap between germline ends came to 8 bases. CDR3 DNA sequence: TGCGCCAGCAGCTTGAGTGGGGGCTATGGCTACACCTTC. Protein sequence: CASSLSGGYGYTF.

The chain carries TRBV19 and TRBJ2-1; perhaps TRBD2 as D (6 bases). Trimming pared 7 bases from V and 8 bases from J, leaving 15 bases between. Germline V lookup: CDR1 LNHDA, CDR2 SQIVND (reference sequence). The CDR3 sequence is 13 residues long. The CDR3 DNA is TGTGCCAGTATGAGCTGGGACTGGGATGAGCAGTTCTTC. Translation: CASMSWDWDEQFF.